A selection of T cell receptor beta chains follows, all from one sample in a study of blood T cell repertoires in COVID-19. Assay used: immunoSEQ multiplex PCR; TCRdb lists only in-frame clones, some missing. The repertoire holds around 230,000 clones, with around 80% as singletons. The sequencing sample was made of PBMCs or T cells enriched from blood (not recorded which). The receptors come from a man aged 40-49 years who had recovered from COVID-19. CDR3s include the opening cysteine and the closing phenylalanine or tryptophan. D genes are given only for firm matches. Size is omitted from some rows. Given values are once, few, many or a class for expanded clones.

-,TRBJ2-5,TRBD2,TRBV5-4,CASSLNGGGETQYF,TGTGCCAGCAGCTTGAACGGCGGGGGGGAGACCCAGTACTTC
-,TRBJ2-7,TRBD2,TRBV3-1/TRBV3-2,CASSQVPAGGFFSEQYF,TGTGCCAGCAGCCAAGTACCAGCGGGAGGTTTTTTCAGCGAGCAGTACTTC
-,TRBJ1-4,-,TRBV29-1,CSVVATNEKLFF,TGCAGCGTTGTAGCAACTAATGAAAAACTGTTTTTT
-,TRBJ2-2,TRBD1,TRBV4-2,CASSQGDRDNGELFF,TGTGCCAGCAGCCAAGGCGACAGGGATAACGGGGAGCTGTTTTTT
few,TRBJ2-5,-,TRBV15,CATSRDLGQETQYF,TGTGCCACCAGCAGAGATCTCGGCCAAGAGACCCAGTACTTC
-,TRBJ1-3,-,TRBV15,CATSRDLSGSGNTIYF,TGTGCCACCAGCAGAGATCTCTCAGGGTCAGGAAACACCATATATTTT
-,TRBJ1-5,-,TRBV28,CASSLPGYQPQHF,TGTGCCAGCAGTTTACCCGGGTACCAGCCCCAGCATTTT
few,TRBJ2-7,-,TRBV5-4,CASSRDTSSYEQYF,TGTGCCAGCAGCCGAGACACGAGCTCCTACGAGCAGTACTTC
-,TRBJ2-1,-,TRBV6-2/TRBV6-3,CASSHRDTRGNEQFF,TGTGCCAGCAGTCACCGGGACACAAGGGGCAATGAGCAGTTCTTC
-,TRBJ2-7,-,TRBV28,CASRVGLLYEQYF,TGTGCCAGCAGGGTGGGACTTCTCTACGAGCAGTACTTC
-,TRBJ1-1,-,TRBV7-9,CASSLGQGSTEAFF,TGTGCCAGCAGCTTAGGGCAGGGGAGCACTGAAGCTTTCTTT
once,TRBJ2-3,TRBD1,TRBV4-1,CASSQDPGQGASKSPQYF,TGCGCCAGCAGCCAAGATCCCGGACAGGGGGCGAGTAAATCTCCGCAGTATTTT
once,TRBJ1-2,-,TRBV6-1,CASSEAGQGRAVGYTF,TGTGCCAGCAGTGAAGCGGGGCAAGGCAGGGCCGTAGGCTACACCTTC
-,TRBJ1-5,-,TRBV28,CASRYAGRSNQPQHF,TGTGCCAGCAGGTACGCAGGTCGTAGCAATCAGCCCCAGCATTTT
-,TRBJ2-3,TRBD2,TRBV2,CASSESGIPPDTQYF,TGTGCCAGCAGTGAGAGCGGGATTCCCCCAGATACGCAGTATTTT
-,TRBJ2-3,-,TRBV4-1,CASSQGWRASTDTQYF,TGCGCCAGCAGCCAAGGTTGGCGGGCGAGCACAGATACGCAGTATTTT
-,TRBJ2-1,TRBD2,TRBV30,CAWVGGASSYNEQFF,TGTGCCTGGGTCGGGGGGGCTAGCTCCTACAATGAGCAGTTCTTC
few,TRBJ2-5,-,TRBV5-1,CASSVAGPQETQYF,TGCGCCAGCAGCGTGGCAGGGCCCCAAGAGACCCAGTACTTC
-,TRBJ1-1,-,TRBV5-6,CASSLNLRAGVEFTEAFF,TGTGCCAGCAGCTTAAACCTCAGGGCTGGGGTGGAGTTCACTGAAGCTTTCTTT
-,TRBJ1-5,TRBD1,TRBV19,CASSTTRTGQHQPQHF,TGTGCCAGTAGTACCACCCGGACAGGGCAACATCAGCCCCAGCATTTT
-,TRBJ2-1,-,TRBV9,CASSSHGIYNEQFF,TGTGCCAGCAGCTCGCACGGGATCTACAATGAGCAGTTCTTC
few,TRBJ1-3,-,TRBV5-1,CASSPGAVSGNTIYF,TGCGCCAGCAGCCCTGGGGCCGTCTCTGGAAACACCATATATTTT
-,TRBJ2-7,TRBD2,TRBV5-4,CASSPVAGGSVYEQYF,TGTGCCAGCAGCCCCGTCGCGGGGGGAAGCGTCTACGAGCAGTACTTC
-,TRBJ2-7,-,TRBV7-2,CASSLDPSVYEQYF,TGTGCCAGCAGCTTAGACCCATCAGTTTACGAGCAGTACTTC
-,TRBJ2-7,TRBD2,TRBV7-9,CASSWLSGSPSYEQYF,TGTGCCAGCAGCTGGTTGAGCGGGAGCCCCTCCTACGAGCAGTACTTC
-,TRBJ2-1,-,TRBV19,CASSIGRVGYNEQFF,TGTGCCAGTAGTATAGGGAGGGTGGGCTACAATGAGCAGTTCTTC
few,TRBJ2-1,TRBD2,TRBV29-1,CSVPTSGTYNEQFF,TGCAGCGTGCCGACTAGCGGGACCTACAATGAGCAGTTCTTC
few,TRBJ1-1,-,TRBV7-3,CASSLSGAGTEAFF,TGTGCCAGCAGCTTATCAGGGGCCGGAACTGAAGCTTTCTTT
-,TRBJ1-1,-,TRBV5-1,CASSTTGSTEAFF,TGCGCCAGCAGCACCACAGGGAGCACTGAAGCTTTCTTT
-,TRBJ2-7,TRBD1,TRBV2,CASTGQAEYEQYF,TGTGCCAGCACCGGACAGGCGGAGTACGAGCAGTACTTC
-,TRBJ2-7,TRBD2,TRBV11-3,CASSLSGTRGSAGVEQYF,TGTGCCAGCAGCCTGAGCGGGACGAGGGGATCGGCGGGGGTCGAGCAGTACTTC
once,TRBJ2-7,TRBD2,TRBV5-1,CASRELAGVGEQYF,TGCGCCAGCAGGGAACTAGCGGGAGTGGGTGAGCAGTACTTC
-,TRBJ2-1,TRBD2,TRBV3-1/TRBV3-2,CASSRLAGENEQFF,TGTGCCAGCAGCCGACTAGCGGGGGAGAATGAGCAGTTCTTC
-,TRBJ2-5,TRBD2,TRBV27,CASSLASGRAGETQYF,TGTGCCAGCAGTTTAGCTAGCGGGAGGGCCGGGGAGACCCAGTACTTC
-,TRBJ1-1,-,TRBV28,CASSSPGDTEAFF,TGTGCCAGCAGTTCACCAGGGGACACTGAAGCTTTCTTT
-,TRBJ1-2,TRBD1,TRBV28,CASSKPGTGVGYTF,TGTGCCAGCAGTAAACCGGGGACAGGGGTAGGCTACACCTTC
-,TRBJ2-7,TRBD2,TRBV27,CASRSGGGPNTYF,TGTGCCAGCAGGAGCGGGGGGGGCCCCAACACGTACTTC
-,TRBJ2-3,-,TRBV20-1,CSAHFTDTQYF,TGCAGTGCTCACTTCACAGATACGCAGTATTTT
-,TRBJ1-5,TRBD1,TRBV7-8,CASSPWTGGQPQHF,TGTGCCAGCAGCCCGTGGACAGGGGGCCAGCCCCAGCATTTT
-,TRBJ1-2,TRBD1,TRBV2,CASSEMDRDFRGYTF,TGTGCCAGCAGTGAAATGGACAGGGACTTCCGAGGCTACACCTTC
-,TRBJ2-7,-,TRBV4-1,CASSQGREQYF,TGCGCCAGCAGCCAAGGGAGGGAGCAGTACTTC
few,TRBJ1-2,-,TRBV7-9,CASSSAVGGVGYTF,TGTGCCAGCAGCTCAGCGGTTGGAGGGGTTGGCTACACCTTC
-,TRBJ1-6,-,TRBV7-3,CASSSDRRHNSPLHF,TGTGCCAGCAGCTCCGACAGGAGACATAATTCACCCCTCCACTTT
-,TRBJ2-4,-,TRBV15,CATSRDSRAGWNIQYF,TGTGCCACCAGCAGAGATAGCAGGGCAGGGTGGAACATTCAGTACTTC
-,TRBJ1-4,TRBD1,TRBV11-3,CASSDRGPVTNEKLFF,TGTGCCAGCAGCGACAGGGGTCCTGTCACTAATGAAAAACTGTTTTTT
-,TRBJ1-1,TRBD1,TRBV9,CASSTLTGTTEAFF,TGTGCCAGCAGCACCCTGACAGGGACCACTGAAGCTTTCTTT
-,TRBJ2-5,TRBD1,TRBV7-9,CASSLGQGQETQYF,TGTGCCAGCAGCTTAGGACAGGGGCAAGAGACCCAGTACTTC
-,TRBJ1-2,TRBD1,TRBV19,CASSGQGYGYTF,TGTGCCAGCTCAGGACAGGGGTATGGCTACACCTTC
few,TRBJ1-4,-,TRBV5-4,CASSTSMGGEKLFF,TGTGCCAGCAGCACCTCTATGGGGGGTGAAAAACTGTTTTTT
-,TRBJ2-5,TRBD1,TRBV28,CASSAPGQGLETQYF,TGTGCCAGCAGCGCACCGGGACAGGGTCTTGAGACCCAGTACTTC
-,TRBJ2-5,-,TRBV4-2,CASSQGPGERTQYF,TGTGCCAGCAGCCAAGGACCCGGAGAACGGACCCAGTACTTC
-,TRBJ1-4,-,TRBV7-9,CASSQIASHEKLFF,TGTGCCAGCAGCCAAATCGCGTCACATGAAAAACTGTTTTTT
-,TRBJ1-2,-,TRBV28,CASLRALYGYTF,TGTGCCAGCCTCAGGGCCCTTTATGGCTACACCTTC
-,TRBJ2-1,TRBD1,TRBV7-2,CASSSLSQGQPVFF,TGTGCCAGCAGCTCCCTATCCCAGGGACAGCCCGTGTTCTTC